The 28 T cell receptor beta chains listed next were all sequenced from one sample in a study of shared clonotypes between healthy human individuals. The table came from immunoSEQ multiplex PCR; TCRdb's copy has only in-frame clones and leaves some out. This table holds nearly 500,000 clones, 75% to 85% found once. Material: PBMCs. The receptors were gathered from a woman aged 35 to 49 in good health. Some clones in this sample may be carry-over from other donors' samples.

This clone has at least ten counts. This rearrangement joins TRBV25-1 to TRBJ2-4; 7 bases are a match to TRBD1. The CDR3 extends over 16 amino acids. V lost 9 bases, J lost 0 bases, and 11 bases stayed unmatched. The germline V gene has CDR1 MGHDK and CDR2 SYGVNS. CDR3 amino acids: CARGQPICIAKNIQYF. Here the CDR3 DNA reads TGTGCCAGGGGACAGCCCATATGTATAGCCAAAAACATTCAGTACTTC.

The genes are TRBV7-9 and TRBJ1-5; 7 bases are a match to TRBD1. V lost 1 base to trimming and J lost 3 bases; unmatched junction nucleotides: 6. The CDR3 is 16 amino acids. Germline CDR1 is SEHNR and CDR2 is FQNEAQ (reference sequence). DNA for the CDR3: TGTGCCAGCAGCTTAGGTATGGGACAGTACAATCAGCCCCAGCATTTT. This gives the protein CASSLGMGQYNQPQHF. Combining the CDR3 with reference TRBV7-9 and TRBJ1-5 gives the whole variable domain DTGVSQNPRHKITKRGQNVTFRCDPISEHNRLYWYRQTLGQGPEFLTYFQNEAQLEKSRLLSDRFSAERPKGSFSTLEIQRTEQGDSAMYLCASSLGMGQYNQPQHFGDGTRLSIL.

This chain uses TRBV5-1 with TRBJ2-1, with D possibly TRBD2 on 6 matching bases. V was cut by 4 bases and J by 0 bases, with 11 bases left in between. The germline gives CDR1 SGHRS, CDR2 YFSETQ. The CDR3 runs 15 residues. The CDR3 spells CASSPETSSYNEQFF. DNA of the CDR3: TGCGCCAGCAGCCCGGAGACTAGCTCCTACAATGAGCAGTTCTTC.

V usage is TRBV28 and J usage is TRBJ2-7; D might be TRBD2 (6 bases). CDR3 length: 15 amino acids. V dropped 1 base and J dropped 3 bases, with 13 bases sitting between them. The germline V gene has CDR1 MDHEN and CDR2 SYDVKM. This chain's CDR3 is CASSLFPSVDYEQYF. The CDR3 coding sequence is TGTGCCAGCAGTTTATTTCCTAGCGTTGACTACGAGCAGTACTTC.

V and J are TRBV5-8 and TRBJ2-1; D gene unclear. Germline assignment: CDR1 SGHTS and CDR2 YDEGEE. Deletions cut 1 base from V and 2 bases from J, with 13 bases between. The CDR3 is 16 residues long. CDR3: CASSLYGYEAYNEQFF. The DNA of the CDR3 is TGTGCCAGCAGCTTGTATGGCTACGAAGCCTACAATGAGCAGTTCTTC.

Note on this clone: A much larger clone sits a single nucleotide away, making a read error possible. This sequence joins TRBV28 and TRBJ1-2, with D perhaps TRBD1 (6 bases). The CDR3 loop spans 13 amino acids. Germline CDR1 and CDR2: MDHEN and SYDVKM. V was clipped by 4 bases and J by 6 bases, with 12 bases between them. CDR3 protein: CASSYPNRDGYTF. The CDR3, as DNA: TGTGCCAGCAGTTACCCTAACAGGGATGGCTACACCTTC.

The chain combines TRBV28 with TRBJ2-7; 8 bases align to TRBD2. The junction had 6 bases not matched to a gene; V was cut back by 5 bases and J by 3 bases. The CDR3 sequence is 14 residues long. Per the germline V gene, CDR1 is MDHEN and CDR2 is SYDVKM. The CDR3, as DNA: TGTGCCAGCAGTATTGGACTAGCAGTCTACGAGCAGTACTTC. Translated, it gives CASSIGLAVYEQYF. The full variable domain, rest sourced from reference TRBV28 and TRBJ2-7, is DVKVTQSSRYLVKRTGEKVFLECVQDMDHENMFWYRQDPGLGLRLIYFSYDVKMKEKGDIPEGYSVSREKKERFSLILESASTNQTSMYLCASSIGLAVYEQYFGPGTRLTVT.

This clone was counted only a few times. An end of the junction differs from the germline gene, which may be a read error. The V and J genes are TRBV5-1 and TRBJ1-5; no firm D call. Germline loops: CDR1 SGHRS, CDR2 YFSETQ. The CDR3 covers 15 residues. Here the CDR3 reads CASSPGLISHQPQHF. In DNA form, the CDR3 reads TGCGCCAGCAGCCCCGGACTGATTAGCCATCAGCCCCAGCATTTT.

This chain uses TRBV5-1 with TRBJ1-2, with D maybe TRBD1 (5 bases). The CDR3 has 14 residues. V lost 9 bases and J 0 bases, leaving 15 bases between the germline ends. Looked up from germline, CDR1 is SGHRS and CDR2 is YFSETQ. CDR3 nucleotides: TGCGCCACCAGTGGGGGACTCACTAACTATGGCTACACCTTC. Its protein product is CATSGGLTNYGYTF.

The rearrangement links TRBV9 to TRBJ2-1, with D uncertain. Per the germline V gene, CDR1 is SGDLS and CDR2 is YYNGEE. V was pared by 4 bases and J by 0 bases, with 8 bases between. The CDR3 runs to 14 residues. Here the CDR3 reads CASSPSYSYNEQFF. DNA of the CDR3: TGTGCCAGCAGCCCATCCTACTCCTACAATGAGCAGTTCTTC.

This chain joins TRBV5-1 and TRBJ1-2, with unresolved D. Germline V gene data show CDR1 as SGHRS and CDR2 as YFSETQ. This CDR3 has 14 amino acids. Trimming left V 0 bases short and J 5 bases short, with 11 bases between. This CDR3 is CASSLGRLYYGYTF. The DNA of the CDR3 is TGCGCCAGCAGCTTGGGACGCCTCTATTATGGCTACACCTTC.

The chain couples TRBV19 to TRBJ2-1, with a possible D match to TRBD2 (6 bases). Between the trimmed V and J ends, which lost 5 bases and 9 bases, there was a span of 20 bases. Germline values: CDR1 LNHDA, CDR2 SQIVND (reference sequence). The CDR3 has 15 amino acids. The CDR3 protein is CASSSGLPKRGEQFF. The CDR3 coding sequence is TGTGCCAGTAGTTCGGGACTCCCTAAGAGAGGTGAGCAGTTCTTC.

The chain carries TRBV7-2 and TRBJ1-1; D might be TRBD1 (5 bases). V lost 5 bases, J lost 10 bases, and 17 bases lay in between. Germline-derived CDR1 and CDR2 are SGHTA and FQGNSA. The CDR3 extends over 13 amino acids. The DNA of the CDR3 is TGTGCCAGCAGCCTGACAAGCAGGGTAGGAGCTTTCTTT. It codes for CASSLTSRVGAFF.

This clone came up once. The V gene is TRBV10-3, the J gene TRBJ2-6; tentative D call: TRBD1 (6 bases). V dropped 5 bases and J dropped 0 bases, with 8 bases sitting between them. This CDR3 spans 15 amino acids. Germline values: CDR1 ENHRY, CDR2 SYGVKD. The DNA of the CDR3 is TGTGCCATCAGTCAAGGGGGCTCTGGGGCCAACGTCCTGACTTTC. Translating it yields CAISQGGSGANVLTF.

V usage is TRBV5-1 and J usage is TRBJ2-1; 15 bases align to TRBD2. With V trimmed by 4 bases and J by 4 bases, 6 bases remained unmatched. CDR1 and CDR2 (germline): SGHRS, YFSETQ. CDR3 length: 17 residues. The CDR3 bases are TGCGCCAGCAGCACCGGGACTAGCGGGAGGTCATACAATGAGCAGTTCTTC. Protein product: CASSTGTSGRSYNEQFF.

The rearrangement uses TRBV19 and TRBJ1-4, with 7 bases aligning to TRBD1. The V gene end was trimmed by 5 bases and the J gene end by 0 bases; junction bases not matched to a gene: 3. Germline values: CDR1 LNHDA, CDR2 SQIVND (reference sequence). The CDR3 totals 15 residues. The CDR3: CASSPGTATNEKLFF. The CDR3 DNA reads TGTGCCAGTAGTCCCGGGACAGCAACTAATGAAAAACTGTTTTTT.

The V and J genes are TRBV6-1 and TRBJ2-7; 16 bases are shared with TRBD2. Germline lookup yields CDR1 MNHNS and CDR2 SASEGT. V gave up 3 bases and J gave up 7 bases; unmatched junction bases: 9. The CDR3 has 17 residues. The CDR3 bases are TGTGCCAGCAGTGATAGGGGACTAGCGGGAGGGCCTCAAGAGCAGTACTTC. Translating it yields CASSDRGLAGGPQEQYF.

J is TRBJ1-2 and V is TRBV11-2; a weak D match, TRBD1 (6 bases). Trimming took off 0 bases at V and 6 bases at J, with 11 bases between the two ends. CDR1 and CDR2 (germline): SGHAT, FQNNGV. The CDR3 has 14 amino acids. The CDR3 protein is CASSLDRGTNGYTF. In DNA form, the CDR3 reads TGTGCCAGCAGCTTAGATCGAGGGACAAATGGCTACACCTTC.

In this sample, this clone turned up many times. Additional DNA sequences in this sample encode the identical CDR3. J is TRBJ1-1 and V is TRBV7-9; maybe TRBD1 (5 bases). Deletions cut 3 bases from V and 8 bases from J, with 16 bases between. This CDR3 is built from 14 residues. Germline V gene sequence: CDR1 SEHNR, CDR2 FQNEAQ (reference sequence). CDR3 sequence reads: CASSFKGQSLEAFF. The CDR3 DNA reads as TGTGCCAGCAGCTTCAAGGGGCAGAGCTTAGAAGCTTTCTTT. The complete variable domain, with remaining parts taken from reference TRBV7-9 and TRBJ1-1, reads DTGVSQNPRHKITKRGQNVTFRCDPISEHNRLYWYRQTLGQGPEFLTYFQNEAQLEKSRLLSDRFSAERPKGSFSTLEIQRTEQGDSAMYLCASSFKGQSLEAFFGQGTRLTVV.

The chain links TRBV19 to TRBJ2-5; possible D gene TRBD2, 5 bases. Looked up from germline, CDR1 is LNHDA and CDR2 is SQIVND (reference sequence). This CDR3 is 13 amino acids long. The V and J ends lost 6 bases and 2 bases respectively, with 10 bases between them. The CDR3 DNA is TGTGCCAGTAGCCGCTCGGGGCAAGAGACCCAGTACTTC. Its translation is CASSRSGQETQYF.

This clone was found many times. The CDR3 spells CASSLSGSAGETQYF. The CDR3 DNA reads TGTGCCAGCAGCTTAAGTGGGAGCGCGGGGGAGACCCAGTACTTC. V and J are TRBV7-3 and TRBJ2-5, with D possibly being TRBD2 (6 bases). Trimming took off 1 base at V and 5 bases at J, with 14 bases between the two ends. This CDR3 is built from 15 residues. Germline-derived CDR1 and CDR2 are SGHTA and FQGTGA. Together with reference TRBV7-3 and TRBJ2-5, the CDR3 gives the full variable domain: GAGVSQTPSNKVTEKGKYVELRCDPISGHTALYWYRQSLGQGPEFLIYFQGTGAADDSGLPNDRFFAVRPEGSVSTLKIQRTERGDSAVYLCASSLSGSAGETQYFGPGTRLLVL.

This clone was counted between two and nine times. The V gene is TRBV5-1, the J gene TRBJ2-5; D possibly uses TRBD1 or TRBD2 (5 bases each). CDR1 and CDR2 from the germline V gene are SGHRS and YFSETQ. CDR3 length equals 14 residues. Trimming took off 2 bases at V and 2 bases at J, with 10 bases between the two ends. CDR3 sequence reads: CASSFQGVQETQYF. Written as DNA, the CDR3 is TGCGCCAGCAGCTTCCAGGGAGTACAAGAGACCCAGTACTTC.

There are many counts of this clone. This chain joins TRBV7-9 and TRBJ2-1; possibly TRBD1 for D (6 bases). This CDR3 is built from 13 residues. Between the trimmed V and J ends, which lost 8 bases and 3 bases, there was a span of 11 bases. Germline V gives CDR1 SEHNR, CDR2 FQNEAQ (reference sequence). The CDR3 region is CASRSTGYNEQFF. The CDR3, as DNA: TGTGCCAGCCGGTCGACAGGCTACAATGAGCAGTTCTTC.

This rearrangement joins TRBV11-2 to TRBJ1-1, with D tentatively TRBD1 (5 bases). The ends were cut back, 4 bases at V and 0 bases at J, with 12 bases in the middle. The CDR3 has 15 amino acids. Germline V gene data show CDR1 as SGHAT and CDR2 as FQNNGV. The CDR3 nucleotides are TGTGCCAGCAGCTCAGGGACGGTAATGAACACTGAAGCTTTCTTT. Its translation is CASSSGTVMNTEAFF.

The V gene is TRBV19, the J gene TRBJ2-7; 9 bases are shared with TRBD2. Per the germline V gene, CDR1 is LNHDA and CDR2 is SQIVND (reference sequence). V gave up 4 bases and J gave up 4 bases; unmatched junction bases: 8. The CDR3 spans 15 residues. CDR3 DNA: TGTGCCAGTAGTACGATAGCGGGAGAAGGGTACGAGCAGTACTTC. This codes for CASSTIAGEGYEQYF.

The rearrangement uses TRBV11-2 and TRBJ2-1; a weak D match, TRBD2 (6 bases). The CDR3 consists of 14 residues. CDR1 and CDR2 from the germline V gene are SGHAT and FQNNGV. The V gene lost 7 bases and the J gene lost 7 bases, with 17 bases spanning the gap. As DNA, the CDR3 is TGTGCCAGCACCCCCACGGGACTGCAAAATGAGCAGTTCTTC. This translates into CASTPTGLQNEQFF.

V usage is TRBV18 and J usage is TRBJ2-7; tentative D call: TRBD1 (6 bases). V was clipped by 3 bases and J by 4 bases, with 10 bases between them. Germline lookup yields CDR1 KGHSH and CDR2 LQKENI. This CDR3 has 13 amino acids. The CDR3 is CASSPTGLYEQYF. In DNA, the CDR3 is TGTGCCAGCTCACCGACAGGTCTGTACGAGCAGTACTTC.

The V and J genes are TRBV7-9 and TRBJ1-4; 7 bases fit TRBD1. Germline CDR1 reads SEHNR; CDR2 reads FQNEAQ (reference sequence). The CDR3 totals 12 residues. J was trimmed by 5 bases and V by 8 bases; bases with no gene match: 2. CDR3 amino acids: CASGGQNEKLFF. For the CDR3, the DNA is TGTGCCAGCGGGGGACAGAATGAAAAACTGTTTTTT.